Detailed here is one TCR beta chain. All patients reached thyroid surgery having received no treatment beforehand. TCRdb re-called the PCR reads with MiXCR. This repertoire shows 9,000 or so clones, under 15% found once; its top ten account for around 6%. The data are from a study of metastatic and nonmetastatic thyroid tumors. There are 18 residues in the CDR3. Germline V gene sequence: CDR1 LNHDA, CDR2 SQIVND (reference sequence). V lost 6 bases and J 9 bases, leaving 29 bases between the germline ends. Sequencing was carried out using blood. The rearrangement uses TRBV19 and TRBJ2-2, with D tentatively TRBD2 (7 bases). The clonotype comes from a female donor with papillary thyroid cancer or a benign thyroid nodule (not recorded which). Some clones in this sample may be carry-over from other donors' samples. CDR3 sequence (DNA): TGTGCCAGTAGGAAGACTAGCTGGGGGGCTACATCTAAGCGGGAGCTGTTTTTT. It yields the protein CASRKTSWGATSKRELFF.